The 10 T cell receptor beta chains listed next were all sequenced from one sample in a study of blood T cell repertoires in COVID-19. Measured with immunoSEQ multiplex PCR; TCRdb has only the in-frame clones, and not every one. The sample shows some 180,000 clones, approximately 90% of them seen only once. The sample taken for sequencing was peripheral blood. The receptors were sampled from a man aged 35 to 55 with active or convalescent COVID-19.

The rearrangement uses TRBV2 and TRBJ2-2; 9 bases are shared with TRBD2. The ends lost 6 bases at V and 4 bases at J; junction bases unmatched: 6. The CDR3 totals 15 residues. The germline V gene has CDR1 SNHLY and CDR2 FYNNEI. CDR3 residues: CASSGGGARTGELFF. CDR3 sequence (DNA): TGTGCCAGCAGCGGCGGGGGGGCGCGCACCGGGGAGCTGTTTTTT.

This clone was observed a single time. V gene TRBV5-6 combines with J gene TRBJ2-5, with D possibly being TRBD1 (6 bases). The CDR3 runs 15 residues. V lost 4 bases to trimming and J lost 5 bases, with 18 bases between them. The germline V gene has CDR1 SGHDT and CDR2 YYEEEE. The CDR3 loop reads CASSPGQSPGETQYF. The CDR3, as DNA: TGTGCCAGCAGCCCTGGACAGTCCCCTGGGGAGACCCAGTACTTC. Combining the CDR3 with reference TRBV5-6 and TRBJ2-5 gives the whole variable domain DAGVTQSPTHLIKTRGQQVTLRCSPKSGHDTVSWYQQALGQGPQFIFQYYEEEERQRGNFPDRFSGHQFPNYSSELNVNALLLGDSALYLCASSPGQSPGETQYFGPGTRLLVL.

In nucleotides, the CDR3 is TGTGCCATCAGTGACGGGCCTAGCGGGGGAGGTAATGAGCAGTTCTTC. Translating gives CAISDGPSGGGNEQFF. This sequence joins TRBV10-3 and TRBJ2-1; TRBD2 agrees at 10 bases. J lost 7 bases, V lost 3 bases, and 9 bases had no gene match. Germline loops: CDR1 ENHRY, CDR2 SYGVKD. The CDR3 has 16 amino acids.

The V call is TRBV10-3, the J call TRBJ2-5; 8 bases align to TRBD1. Trimming at V came to 2 bases and at J to 5 bases, leaving 13 bases not matched to a gene. The CDR3 loop spans 17 amino acids. Germline loops: CDR1 ENHRY, CDR2 SYGVKD. CDR3: CAISENTGGFASETQYF. DNA of the CDR3: TGTGCCATCAGTGAGAATACAGGGGGGTTTGCTTCGGAGACCCAGTACTTC.

V and J are TRBV30 and TRBJ2-6; 11 bases map to TRBD2. There are 18 residues in the CDR3. The ends lost 1 base at V and 0 bases at J; junction bases unmatched: 5. Germline CDR1 is GTSNPN and CDR2 is SVGIG (reference sequence). Written as DNA, the CDR3 is TGTGCCTGGAGTGACCTAGCGGGAGGATACTCTGGGGCCAACGTCCTGACTTTC. This encodes CAWSDLAGGYSGANVLTF.

This clone has a single count. The CDR3 loop is CASSQLGGQGAEAFF. The CDR3 DNA sequence: TGCGCCAGCAGCCAACTAGGGGGACAGGGGGCTGAAGCTTTCTTT. The chain links TRBV4-3 to TRBJ1-1, with 11 nucleotides matching TRBD1. The length of the CDR3 is 15 residues. Germline V CDR1 and CDR2: LGHNA, YSLEER. Trimming took 2 bases from V and 6 from J; bases not matched to a gene: 5.

The genes are TRBV6-6 and TRBJ1-1, with TRBD1 matching over 7 bases. CDR1 is MNHNY, CDR2 SVGAGI, per germline (reference sequence). V dropped 6 bases and J dropped 5; count of bases not matched to a gene: 12. This CDR3 is 15 amino acids long. This chain's CDR3 is CASRDETGIWTEAFF. In DNA, the CDR3 is TGTGCCAGCAGAGACGAGACAGGGATATGGACTGAAGCTTTCTTT.

This rearrangement joins TRBV9 to TRBJ2-2; weak D call: TRBD1 (6 bases). CDR3 size: 18 residues. Germline V gives CDR1 SGDLS, CDR2 YYNGEE. V was cut by 0 bases and J by 2 bases, with 17 bases left in between. The CDR3 is CASSVVLQGPGNTGELFF. The DNA for the CDR3 is TGTGCCAGCAGCGTAGTGCTACAGGGCCCGGGTAACACCGGGGAGCTGTTTTTT.

The chain couples TRBV2 to TRBJ1-6; D is possibly TRBD1 (5 bases). V gave up 0 bases and J gave up 3 bases, with 12 bases separating them. Germline-derived CDR1 and CDR2 are SNHLY and FYNNEI. The CDR3 runs 17 residues. The CDR3, as DNA: TGTGCCAGCAGTGAAGCGGGGGGGGAAATCTATAATTCACCCCTCCACTTT. Protein sequence: CASSEAGGEIYNSPLHF.

V gene TRBV7-2 combines with J gene TRBJ2-3; TRBD2 is a possible D gene (6 bases). Trimming stripped 1 base from V and 2 bases from J, with 16 bases between. The CDR3 contains 17 residues. The germline gives CDR1 SGHTA, CDR2 FQGNSA. In DNA, the CDR3 is TGTGCCAGCAGCTTAGGGGGAGTGGGAGGCTTCACAGATACGCAGTATTTT. Its translation: CASSLGGVGGFTDTQYF.